The T cell receptor (beta chain) under discussion was sequenced for a study of OX40 agonist ivuxolimab in advanced cancers. Study context: The eligibility criteria allowed prior anti-PD-1, anti-PD-L1 or anti-CTLA-4 therapy, and approximately 40% had some.

This CDR3 has 13 amino acids. Looked up from germline, CDR1 is MNHEY and CDR2 is SMNVEV (reference sequence). Trimming shortened V by 3 bases and J by 8 bases, and 13 bases separated the two germline ends. The method was immunoSEQ multiplex PCR; TCRdb's version includes in-frame clones alone and lacks a portion of them. The data contain 40,000 to 45,000 clones, 70% to 90% of them singletons. The V gene is TRBV27, the J gene TRBJ1-2; D gene uncertain. The receptor was isolated from an adult with an advanced solid tumor such as melanoma, head and neck, liver or kidney cancer. Sequenced material: CD4+ or CD8+ T cells sorted from blood, taken in a trial of the OX40 agonist ivuxolimab. DNA of the CDR3: TGTGCCAGCAGTTTGGGGAAATTCCAGGGCTACACCTTC. Protein: CASSLGKFQGYTF.